A single sample is the source of the 15 T cell receptor beta chains below, sequenced in a study of cytomegalovirus exposure and HLA in healthy donors (dated by TCRdb to about 2017). Receptor libraries were prepared by the immunoSEQ multiplex PCR assay. For the multiplex PCR, a mixture combining 60 forward primers for TCR Vbeta segments and 13 reverse primers for TCR Jbeta segments was used. TCRdb's version of the immuneACCESS table is confined to in-frame rearrangements and falls short of the full clone set. An unresolved V gene accounts for under half of the shortfall where checked; the remainder is of unknown origin. For this sample the table gives some 60,000 clones, of which approximately 89% were detected only once. The ten biggest clones cover approximately 1.5% of the sample. The sequenced sample consisted of PBMCs. These TCRs come from a man aged 18-30 years in good health and CMV-seronegative.

This CDR3 is CASSGRPGGIHEQYF. The CDR3 DNA reads as TGTGCCAGCAGCGGGAGACCGGGGGGCATCCACGAGCAGTACTTC. V and J are TRBV6-4 and TRBJ2-7; D perhaps matches TRBD2 (7 bases). Germline CDR1 and CDR2: MRHNA and SNTAGT. This CDR3 has 15 amino acids. V was shortened by 6 bases and J by 5 bases, with 20 bases between the two germline ends.

The chain recombines TRBV19 with TRBJ2-1; no firm D call. Germline CDR1 LNHDA, CDR2 SQIVND (reference sequence). The CDR3 sequence is 12 residues long. Trimming shortened V by 1 base and J by 12 bases, and 10 bases separated the two germline ends. The CDR3 sequence is CASSIGFAGQFF. The CDR3 DNA is TGTGCCAGTAGTATAGGATTCGCCGGGCAGTTCTTC.

The rearrangement joins TRBV25-1 to TRBJ1-2, with D possibly matching TRBD1 (6 bases). The CDR3 consists of 15 residues. The V gene's germline CDR1 is MGHDK and CDR2 SYGVNS. V shed 1 base and J shed 2 bases, with 11 bases lying between them. This chain's CDR3 is CASSEWGQGNYGYTF. CDR3 sequence (DNA): TGTGCCAGCAGTGAATGGGGGCAGGGGAACTATGGCTACACCTTC.

This rearrangement joins TRBV4-1 to TRBJ2-7, with D tentatively TRBD1 (6 bases). The germline gives CDR1 MGHRA, CDR2 YSYEKL. There are 13 residues in the CDR3. Trimming removed 3 bases at V and 6 bases at J, with 12 bases between. The CDR3 nucleotides read TGCGCCAGCAGCCAGGTACAGGGCCTCGAGCAGTACTTC. Its protein product is CASSQVQGLEQYF.

This clone was detected once. This chain links TRBV7-8 with TRBJ1-1; D might be TRBD1 (5 bases). Trimming cost V 1 base and J 4 bases, with 13 bases left between them. CDR1 is SGHVS and CDR2 is FQNEAQ in the germline V gene. The CDR3 extends over 15 amino acids. CDR3 residues: CASSLVGGGGTEAFF. In DNA, the CDR3 is TGTGCCAGCAGCTTAGTGGGCGGCGGGGGCACTGAAGCTTTCTTT.

This chain connects TRBV4-1 to TRBJ2-2; no clear D gene. The CDR3 has 13 amino acids. V lost 4 bases to trimming and J lost 7 bases, with 10 bases between them. Germline values: CDR1 MGHRA, CDR2 YSYEKL. In DNA, the CDR3 is TGCGCCAGCAGCCCATCCACTAACGGGGAGCTGTTTTTT. Its translation: CASSPSTNGELFF.

The gene calls are TRBV11-3 and TRBJ1-1; D possibly corresponds to TRBD1 (5 bases). This CDR3 has 14 amino acids. V lost 5 bases and J 4 bases, leaving 14 bases between the germline ends. Germline lookup yields CDR1 SGHNT and CDR2 YENEEA. The CDR3 reads CASSPSGGATEAFF. The CDR3 bases are TGTGCCAGCAGCCCCTCGGGCGGGGCCACTGAAGCTTTCTTT.

DNA of the CDR3: TGCAGCACCAGGCGGGAGGGGGACTCACCCCTCCACTTT. Translation: CSTRREGDSPLHF. V and J are TRBV29-1 and TRBJ1-6; D is perhaps TRBD1 (6 bases). Per germline, CDR1 SQVTM and CDR2 ANQGSEA. CDR3 size: 13 residues. Between the trimmed V and J ends, which lost 8 bases and 10 bases, there was a span of 18 bases.

V gene TRBV9 combines with J gene TRBJ1-1; possibly TRBD1 for D (6 bases). V dropped 3 bases and J dropped 3 bases, with 15 bases sitting between them. The CDR3 extends over 15 amino acids. CDR1 is SGDLS, CDR2 YYNGEE, per germline. The DNA of the CDR3 is TGTGCCAGCAGCGAGCAGGGGCGCAGCGACACTGAAGCTTTCTTT. Translated, it gives CASSEQGRSDTEAFF.

The genes are TRBV6-1 and TRBJ1-5; 9 nucleotides align to TRBD1. This CDR3 contains 14 residues. CDR1 MNHNS and CDR2 SASEGT come from the germline V gene. With V trimmed by 4 bases and J by 5 bases, 3 bases remained unmatched. CDR3 sequence (DNA): TGTGCCAGCAGTGGGGACAGGGTGGATCAGCCCCAGCATTTT. Translation: CASSGDRVDQPQHF.

J is TRBJ1-5 and V is TRBV7-8, with 8 bases lining up with TRBD1. There are 15 residues in the CDR3. Germline V gives CDR1 SGHVS, CDR2 FQNEAQ. With 5 bases clipped from V and 0 bases from J, the junction kept 3 bases outside the gene matches. Written as DNA, the CDR3 is TGTGCCAGCAGCCCGGACAGGGTTAGCAATCAGCCCCAGCATTTT. It specifies CASSPDRVSNQPQHF.

The chain has TRBV2 and TRBJ1-6; 11 bases line up with TRBD1. The CDR3 runs to 13 residues. Looked up from germline, CDR1 is SNHLY and CDR2 is FYNNEI. The V gene end was trimmed by 7 bases and the J gene end by 13 bases; junction bases not matched to a gene: 6. The CDR3 spells CASTGQGEGPLHF. CDR3 nucleotide sequence: TGTGCCAGCACGGGACAGGGGGAAGGTCCCCTCCACTTT.

This chain connects TRBV29-1 to TRBJ2-2, with TRBD1 matching over 7 bases. CDR1 and CDR2 (germline): SQVTM, ANQGSEA. The V and J ends lost 6 bases and 5 bases, in that order; junction bases with no gene match: 6. The CDR3 is 13 amino acids. The CDR3 sequence is CSVNHRGTGELFF. Written as DNA, the CDR3 is TGCAGCGTGAACCACAGGGGAACCGGGGAGCTGTTTTTT.

The V call is TRBV5-1, the J call TRBJ2-2; 11 bases are a match to TRBD2. The CDR3 loop spans 17 amino acids. V gave up 2 bases and J gave up 5 bases; unmatched junction bases: 8. Germline CDR1 SGHRS, CDR2 YFSETQ. CDR3 amino acids: CASSLGSGGAATGELFF. The CDR3 DNA reads TGCGCCAGCAGCTTAGGTAGCGGGGGGGCCGCGACCGGGGAGCTGTTTTTT.

This clone has more than one count but fewer than ten. CDR3 DNA: TGTGCCAGCAGCCGCAGGGGGGAAGCTGGAAACACCATATATTTT. Amino acid sequence: CASSRRGEAGNTIYF. The chain carries TRBV6-5 and TRBJ1-3; 7 bases are a match to TRBD1. There are 15 residues in the CDR3. Germline V gives CDR1 MNHEY, CDR2 SVGAGI. J gave up 2 bases and V 6 bases, and 7 bases lay outside the gene matches.